Sequencing of this T cell receptor beta chain was carried out in a study of T-cell reconstitution after alpha-beta-depleted transplantation in children. Unique molecular identifiers were incorporated when the TCRbeta library was constructed. TCRdb processed the PCR reads anew with MiXCR; each CDR3 protein has one entry. This sample has about 540,000 distinct CDR3 sequences, with about 17% found just once. Here the sequenced sample was PBMCs from the stem cell graft donor, taken from the stem cell graft. The sequence derives from a human donor who donated a stem cell graft to a child with acute lymphoblastic leukemia.

The CDR3 reads CASSYKGLAGGDLAKNIQYF. The CDR3 nucleotides read TGTGCCAGCAGTTACAAGGGACTAGCGGGAGGGGACCTAGCCAAAAACATTCAGTACTTC. The chain carries TRBV27 and TRBJ2-4; 16 nucleotides match TRBD2. The CDR3 runs 20 residues. Trimming removed 4 bases from V and 0 bases from J; junction bases left unmatched: 9. CDR1 and CDR2 from the germline V gene are MNHEY and SMNVEV (reference sequence).